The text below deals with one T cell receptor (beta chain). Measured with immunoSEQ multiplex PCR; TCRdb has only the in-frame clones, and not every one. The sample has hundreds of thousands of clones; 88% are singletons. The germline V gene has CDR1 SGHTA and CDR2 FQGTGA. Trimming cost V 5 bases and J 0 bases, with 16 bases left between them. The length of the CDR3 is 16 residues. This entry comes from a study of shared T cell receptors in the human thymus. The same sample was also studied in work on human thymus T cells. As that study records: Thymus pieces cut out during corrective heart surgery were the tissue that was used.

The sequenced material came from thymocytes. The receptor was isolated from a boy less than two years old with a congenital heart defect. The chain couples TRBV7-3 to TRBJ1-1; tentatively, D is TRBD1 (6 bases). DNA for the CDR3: TGTGCCAGCAGCCCCAACAGGGAACACATGAACACTGAAGCTTTCTTT. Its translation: CASSPNREHMNTEAFF.